These 26 T cell receptor beta chains were sequenced from one sample in a study of shared clonotypes between healthy human individuals. CD45RO negativity and positive selection for CCR7 defined naive CD8 cells, a population that excluded terminally differentiated effector memory CD45RA+ cells. The assay was immunoSEQ multiplex PCR, and TCRdb's table has in-frame clones only and misses some. Of approximately 840,000 clones listed, around 96% are singletons. Material for sequencing was naive CD8+ T cells sorted from blood. These receptors were taken from a man younger than 40 in good health.

This rearrangement joins TRBV28 to TRBJ2-3; D may match TRBD1 or TRBD2 (5 bases each). The CDR3 has 16 residues. V shed 2 bases and J shed 4 bases, with 16 bases lying between them. Germline V gives CDR1 MDHEN, CDR2 SYDVKM. DNA for the CDR3: TGTGCCAGCAGTTTAGACCCATCGGGGACCCCAGATACGCAGTATTTT. Its protein is CASSLDPSGTPDTQYF.

The V gene is TRBV6-1, the J gene TRBJ1-1, with no clear D. V lost 1 base, J lost 0 bases, and 9 bases lay in between. The germline CDR1 and CDR2 sequences are MNHNS and SASEGT. The CDR3 has 15 residues. CDR3 nucleotides: TGTGCCAGCAGTGAAGAGACCGCCTTGAACACTGAAGCTTTCTTT. Its protein is CASSEETALNTEAFF.

This chain uses TRBV4-1 with TRBJ2-7; 7 bases align to TRBD2. Germline CDR1 MGHRA, CDR2 YSYEKL. The CDR3 length is 14 residues. V shed 3 bases, J shed 2 bases, and the junction held 4 bases outside the gene matches. In DNA form, the CDR3 reads TGCGCCAGCAGCCACCTAGCGGAAACCTACGAGCAGTACTTC. It translates to CASSHLAETYEQYF.

The J gene is TRBJ2-7, the V gene TRBV14; a weak D match, TRBD2 (6 bases). V lost 6 bases to trimming and J lost 6 bases, with 18 bases between them. The CDR3 sequence is 14 residues long. Germline CDR1 and CDR2: SGHDN and FVKESK. Here the CDR3 reads CASSPRTTVGEQYF. For the CDR3, the DNA is TGTGCCAGCAGTCCGCGGACTACCGTGGGCGAGCAGTACTTC. The whole variable domain, remainder taken from reference TRBV14 and TRBJ2-7, is EAGVTQFPSHSVIEKGQTVTLRCDPISGHDNLYWYRRVMGKEIKFLLHFVKESKQDESGMPNNRFLAERTGGTYSTLKVQPAELEDSGVYFCASSPRTTVGEQYFGPGTRLTVT.

The gene calls are TRBV11-2 and TRBJ2-5, with D possibly being TRBD1 (5 bases). Germline V gene lookup returns CDR1 SGHAT and CDR2 FQNNGV. Trimming removed 0 bases at V and 5 bases at J, with 16 bases between. The CDR3 has 16 amino acids. For the CDR3, the DNA is TGTGCCAGCAGCTTAGAGTACCCAGGGTCCCGTGAGACCCAGTACTTC. As protein: CASSLEYPGSRETQYF. The whole variable domain, filled in from reference TRBV11-2 and TRBJ2-5, reads EAGVAQSPRYKIIEKRQSVAFWCNPISGHATLYWYQQILGQGPKLLIQFQNNGVVDDSQLPKDRFSAERLKGVDSTLKIQPAKLEDSAVYLCASSLEYPGSRETQYFGPGTRLLVL.

The V and J genes are TRBV6-1 and TRBJ2-7; the D call may be TRBD1 or TRBD2 (5 bases each). Trimming took off 3 bases at V and 4 bases at J, with 10 bases between the two ends. This CDR3 has 13 amino acids. CDR1 is MNHNS, CDR2 SASEGT, per germline. The CDR3 spells CASSEGELYEQYF. The CDR3 DNA reads TGTGCCAGCAGTGAGGGGGAGTTATACGAGCAGTACTTC.

Comment on this clone: Additional DNA sequences in this sample encode the identical CDR3. V gene TRBV20-1 combines with J gene TRBJ1-2; D is ambiguous. Germline V gene lookup returns CDR1 DFQATT and CDR2 SNEGSKA (reference sequence). The CDR3 runs to 11 residues. V lost 1 base, J lost 5 bases, and 5 bases lay in between. CDR3 nucleotides: TGCAGTGCTAGAGCGGGGTATGGCTACACCTTC. This sequence encodes CSARAGYGYTF.

This chain connects TRBV6-6 to TRBJ2-7; weak D call: TRBD1 (5 bases). The V gene's germline CDR1 is MNHNY and CDR2 SVGAGI (reference sequence). V dropped 2 bases and J dropped 5 bases, with 10 bases sitting between them. The CDR3 consists of 13 residues. DNA for the CDR3: TGTGCCAGCAGTTACGACAGCTTAGACGAGCAGTACTTC. Its translation: CASSYDSLDEQYF.

The V and J genes are TRBV4-1 and TRBJ2-2; the D gene is possibly TRBD2 (6 bases). Trimming removed 4 bases at V and 6 bases at J, with 18 bases between. Germline CDR1 MGHRA, CDR2 YSYEKL. The CDR3 is made up of 16 amino acids. This CDR3 reads CASSPRPGGDPGELFF. The CDR3 bases are TGCGCCAGCAGCCCCAGGCCCGGCGGGGATCCCGGGGAGCTGTTTTTT.

The chain uses TRBV7-2 and TRBJ2-1, with a tentative D call TRBD2 (5 bases). Trimming removed 3 bases from V and 4 bases from J, with 13 bases in between. The CDR3 runs to 15 residues. The germline CDR1 and CDR2 sequences are SGHTA and FQGNSA. The CDR3 nucleotides are TGTGCCAGCAGCTTGGATGGCGGGTGGTACAATGAGCAGTTCTTC. Its translation: CASSLDGGWYNEQFF.

This clone was picked up one time. This chain connects TRBV7-2 to TRBJ2-5, with D tentatively TRBD2 (5 bases). The V end lost 0 bases, the J end lost 1 base, and 15 bases lay between the germline ends. The CDR3 runs 17 residues. Germline values: CDR1 SGHTA, CDR2 FQGNSA. The DNA of the CDR3 is TGTGCCAGCAGCTTAGCGCGGGCCTCGGTGTCCCAAGAGACCCAGTACTTC. Its translation is CASSLARASVSQETQYF.

The gene calls are TRBV9 and TRBJ2-1; 9 nucleotides line up with TRBD1. The CDR3 has 16 residues. V was pared by 3 bases and J by 4 bases, with 8 bases of the junction left unmatched. From germline, CDR1 is SGDLS and CDR2 YYNGEE. CDR3 sequence (DNA): TGTGCCAGCAGCGACCACGGGACAGGGCCGTACAATGAGCAGTTCTTC. Its protein product is CASSDHGTGPYNEQFF.

The chain has TRBV7-8 and TRBJ2-5; 10 bases fit TRBD2. This CDR3 region has 14 residues. The ends lost 3 bases at V and 4 bases at J; junction bases unmatched: 2. Looked up from germline, CDR1 is SGHVS and CDR2 is FQNEAQ. The DNA for the CDR3 is TGTGCCAGCAGCTTCTTAGCGGGAGGAGAGACCCAGTACTTC. As protein: CASSFLAGGETQYF.

V and J are TRBV4-3 and TRBJ2-1; D is perhaps TRBD2 (6 bases). V was trimmed by 4 bases and J by 0 bases, leaving 13 bases between them. The CDR3 totals 16 residues. In germline, CDR1 is LGHNA, CDR2 YSLEER. The CDR3 region has the DNA TGCGCCAGCAGCCCCTACCTAGCGAACTCCTACAATGAGCAGTTCTTC. The encoded protein is CASSPYLANSYNEQFF.

The chain joins TRBV7-6 to TRBJ2-1; 7 nucleotides line up with TRBD2. V lost 1 base and J lost 1; bases outside the gene matches: 7. Germline V gene lookup returns CDR1 SGHVS and CDR2 FNYEAQ. This CDR3 region has 17 residues. Here the CDR3 reads CASSLESQRGSYNEQFF. As DNA, the CDR3 is TGTGCCAGCAGCTTAGAGTCACAGCGGGGATCCTACAATGAGCAGTTCTTC.

The chain combines TRBV4-1 with TRBJ2-3; D not certain. This CDR3 has 13 amino acids. V was trimmed by 0 bases and J by 3 bases, leaving 4 bases between them. Germline V gene sequence: CDR1 MGHRA, CDR2 YSYEKL. The CDR3: CASSQERTDTQYF. DNA of the CDR3: TGCGCCAGCAGCCAAGAGAGAACAGATACGCAGTATTTT.

J is TRBJ2-1 and V is TRBV19, with D uncertain. In germline, CDR1 is LNHDA, CDR2 SQIVND (reference sequence). The CDR3 spans 13 residues. The V gene lost 0 bases and the J gene lost 7 bases, with 7 bases spanning the gap. The CDR3 protein is CASSIEALNEQFF. In DNA, the CDR3 is TGTGCCAGTAGTATAGAAGCGCTGAATGAGCAGTTCTTC.

This chain connects TRBV7-9 to TRBJ2-7, with a tentative D call TRBD2 (7 bases). The CDR3 contains 14 residues. V lost 2 bases to trimming and J lost 5 bases, with 13 bases between them. Germline V gene lookup returns CDR1 SEHNR and CDR2 FQNEAQ (reference sequence). CDR3 in DNA: TGTGCCAGCAGCTTACTAGGGGGAGGGGACGAGCAGTACTTC. Translation: CASSLLGGGDEQYF. The entire variable domain, with the rest obtained from reference TRBV7-9 and TRBJ2-7, is as follows: DTGVSQNPRHKITKRGQNVTFRCDPISEHNRLYWYRQTLGQGPEFLTYFQNEAQLEKSRLLSDRFSAERPKGSFSTLEIQRTEQGDSAMYLCASSLLGGGDEQYFGPGTRLTVT.

V usage is TRBV9 and J usage is TRBJ2-3; 15 bases match TRBD2. V dropped 4 bases and J dropped 3; count of bases not matched to a gene: 6. This CDR3 region has 17 residues. Germline CDR1 is SGDLS and CDR2 is YYNGEE. The CDR3 loop reads CASSPGTSGRITDTQYF. The CDR3, as DNA: TGTGCCAGCAGCCCCGGGACTAGCGGGAGGATAACAGATACGCAGTATTTT.

The V and J genes are TRBV9 and TRBJ2-3, with 11 positions matching TRBD1. This CDR3 has 17 residues. CDR1 is SGDLS and CDR2 is YYNGEE in the germline V gene. After removal of 4 bases from V and 0 bases from J, the junction contained 7 bases not matched to a gene. The CDR3 protein is CASSSGTGGYSTDTQYF. The DNA of the CDR3 is TGTGCCAGCAGCTCTGGGACAGGGGGTTACAGCACAGATACGCAGTATTTT.

Note on this clone: Other nucleotide sequences from this sample produce the same CDR3. The rearrangement joins TRBV27 to TRBJ2-7; D is uncertain. CDR1 is MNHEY and CDR2 is SMNVEV in the germline V gene (reference sequence). Trimming removed 2 bases at V and 3 bases at J, with 8 bases between. The length of the CDR3 is 13 residues. The CDR3 sequence is CASSLRGSYEQYF. CDR3 DNA sequence: TGTGCCAGCAGTTTAAGAGGCAGCTACGAGCAGTACTTC.

The chain combines TRBV19 with TRBJ2-7, with unresolved D. The V end lost 8 bases, the J end lost 1 base, and 12 bases lay between the germline ends. CDR1 and CDR2 from the germline V gene are LNHDA and SQIVND (reference sequence). This CDR3 is 13 amino acids long. The CDR3 bases are TGTGCCAGTCGAAATCACAGTTCCTACGAGCAGTACTTC. Translated, it gives CASRNHSSYEQYF.

The rearrangement joins TRBV5-4 to TRBJ2-7; D perhaps matches TRBD1 (6 bases). CDR1 and CDR2 (germline): SGHNT, YYREEE (reference sequence). The V gene lost 4 bases and the J gene lost 6 bases, with 14 bases spanning the gap. The CDR3 is 13 amino acids. CDR3 residues: CASSPLDSPEQYF. For the CDR3, the DNA is TGTGCCAGCAGCCCGCTGGACAGCCCCGAGCAGTACTTC. Using reference TRBV5-4 and TRBJ2-7 for the parts outside the CDR3, the full variable domain is ETGVTQSPTHLIKTRGQQVTLRCSSQSGHNTVSWYQQALGQGPQFIFQYYREEENGRGNFPPRFSGLQFPNYSSELNVNALELDDSALYLCASSPLDSPEQYFGPGTRLTVT.

This clone was observed a handful of times. This chain connects TRBV12-5 to TRBJ1-1; D might be TRBD1 (6 bases). V lost 3 bases and J lost 4, with 24 bases in between. From germline, CDR1 is LGHNT and CDR2 FRNRAP. This CDR3 contains 18 residues. CDR3 bases: TGTGCTAGTGGTTTTTCTGACGGGGGGCTGGGGGCAGCCACTGAAGCTTTCTTT. Translated: CASGFSDGGLGAATEAFF. Together with reference TRBV12-5 and TRBJ1-1, the CDR3 gives the full variable domain: DARVTQTPRHKVTEMGQEVTMRCQPILGHNTVFWYRQTMMQGLELLAYFRNRAPLDDSGMPKDRFSAEMPDATLATLKIQPSEPRDSAVYFCASGFSDGGLGAATEAFFGQGTRLTVV.

CDR3 nucleotide sequence: TGTGCCAGCAGCGAGGGACATACCAACACCGGGGAGCTGTTTTTT. The encoded protein is CASSEGHTNTGELFF. This chain links TRBV9 with TRBJ2-2, with a weak D call TRBD1 (6 bases). CDR3 length: 15 residues. CDR1 SGDLS and CDR2 YYNGEE come from the germline V gene. Trimming removed 3 bases from V and 2 bases from J, with 11 bases in between.

V and J are TRBV7-2 and TRBJ2-7, with 14 bases matching TRBD2. CDR1 is SGHTA and CDR2 is FQGNSA in the germline V gene. J was trimmed by 2 bases and V by 4 bases; bases with no gene match: 1. CDR3 length equals 15 residues. CDR3 DNA: TGTGCCAGCAGCTGGGGACTAGCGGGAGCCTACGAGCAGTACTTC. It encodes CASSWGLAGAYEQYF. The full variable domain, in which reference TRBV7-2 and TRBJ2-7 provide the parts outside the CDR3, is GAGVSQSPSNKVTEKGKDVELRCDPISGHTALYWYRQSLGQGLEFLIYFQGNSAPDKSGLPSDRFSAERTGGSVSTLTIQRTQQEDSAVYLCASSWGLAGAYEQYFGPGTRLTVT.